These 3 T cell receptor beta chains came from one sample sequenced in a study of T-cell reconstitution after alpha-beta-depleted transplantation in children. Researchers prepared the TCRbeta library using unique molecular identifiers, the study reports. MiXCR was run by TCRdb on the PCR reads, yielding one entry per CDR3 protein. The profile covers fewer than 550,000 distinct CDR3 sequences, with about 10% appearing a single time and 2% taken by the ten largest. The sequencing used PBMCs, collected before TCRalphabeta/CD19-depleted stem cell transplant. The receptors shown here come from a child aged 2 to 10 with inherited bone marrow failure, due to receive a stem cell transplant.

At least ten counts were recorded for this clonotype. The V call is TRBV2, the J call TRBJ1-2; 8 bases agree with TRBD1. The J segment lost 6 bases and the V segment lost 7 bases, leaving 10 bases of the junction unmatched. From germline, CDR1 is SNHLY and CDR2 FYNNEI. CDR3 length equals 14 residues. The CDR3 DNA follows: TGTGCCAGCACCCTGGACAGGGATTCGGATGGCTACACCTTC. It yields the protein CASTLDRDSDGYTF.

This clonotype has ten or more counts. This chain connects TRBV7-9 to TRBJ2-1; 8 bases are a match to TRBD2. The CDR3 runs to 17 residues. Germline V lookup: CDR1 SEHNR, CDR2 FQNEAQ (reference sequence). After removal of 3 bases from V and 8 bases from J, the junction contained 15 bases not matched to a gene. CDR3 loop: CASSFPGTRGEVHEQFF. CDR3 nucleotide sequence: TGTGCCAGCAGCTTCCCCGGGACTAGAGGTGAGGTTCATGAGCAGTTCTTC.

This clonotype was counted many times. The rearrangement uses TRBV5-1 and TRBJ2-2; 10 bases are a match to TRBD2. Trimming took 5 bases from V and 6 from J; bases not matched to a gene: 4. This CDR3 comprises 14 residues. Per germline, CDR1 SGHRS and CDR2 YFSETQ. CDR3 coding DNA: TGCGCCAGCAGGCTAGCGGGAGTTGCCGGGGAGCTGTTTTTT. It encodes CASRLAGVAGELFF.